This T cell receptor beta chain originates from a study of shared clonotypes between healthy human individuals (dated by TCRdb to 2018 to 2021). A note on the overall study: The cohort comprised two women and a few men aged 18 to 49 years. Per donor, leukapheresis produced somewhere between about 0.9 and 9.5 billion PBMCs. To increase sequencing depth and limit assay-specific biases, different laboratories used diverse techniques to prepare libraries and sequence TCR repertoires. For each donor, three plates each were used for CD4 naive and CD4 memory, two plates were used for CD8 naive, and one plate was used for CD8 memory. To estimate repertoire size and how much clonotypes are shared between individuals, the study performed deep sequencing of blood TCR repertoires from 4 to 6 healthy adults.

In the case of this clone: Its target antigen remains unknown. No qualities accompany the bases; no much larger clone lies one base away. Other nucleotide sequences from this sample produce the same CDR3.

Using the deep immunoSEQ assay, TCR CDR3 regions were amplified from genomic DNA by multiplex PCR. Genomic DNA extracted from each cell subset was distributed evenly over all wells of several immunoSEQ 96-well plates, and each plate served as one replicate. For sorted subsets, each replicate PCR was loaded with roughly 0.2 ug genomic DNA, equivalent to 25,000 to 35,000 T cell genomes. Purified libraries were measured with a Qubit 3.0 fluorometer, size-checked on a Bioanalyzer 2100, and measured again with the KAPA Library Quantification kit. A separate single-read 150-cycle Illumina NextSeq 550 flow cell was used to sequence each immunoSEQ 96-well plate. Processing in the source paper ran as follows. Because the immunoSEQ output included only junctional sequences and no quality scores, the filtering could not be the same as the filtering used for full-length reads. To assign V/J genes and CDR3, sequences were annotated against IMGT germline references using PyIR, a Python wrapper for IgBLAST v1.9. Reads with weak V/J assignments (E-value above 1e-6), missing CDR3, stop codons, out-of-frame junctions, or ambiguous translated residues were removed. V3J clonotypes were defined as sequences sharing the same inferred V gene, J gene, and CDR3 amino acid sequence. To compute the percentage overlap between repertoires, the number of shared unique clonotypes was divided by the size of the smaller repertoire. RTK rarefaction, the Chao1 estimator, and Recon v2.1 estimates of unobserved clonotypes were used to assess repertoire richness. OLGA was used to compute generation probabilities for all TCRbeta clonotypes that the gDNA method yielded from a few donors. This immuneACCESS table, as held by TCRdb, lists in-frame sequences with V and J called but not all clones. Of the missing ones, under half trace to an unresolved V gene in checked studies; the others have no known cause. The V and J calls and clone size are taken from that table; D and trimming were inferred from the DNA. This sample comprises 500,000 to 700,000 clones, around 96% of them detected only once. The top ten hold about 0.11% of the sample.

Inclusive of the bounding cysteine and phenylalanine, the CDR3 is 13 residues long. The CDR3 DNA has 39 bases and is translated from base 1. The CDR1 and CDR2 encoded by the germline V gene (reference sequence) are SEHNR and FQNEAQ. Trimming at the junction amounts to 2 bases on V and 1 base on J, and the germline ends lie 5 bases apart. CD8 naive samples were CD45RO-negative cells positively selected for CCR7, giving a CD45RA+CCR7+ population that excluded TemRA cells. Donors were healthy HIV-negative adults with no recently reported acute infections or vaccinations. All donors were Caucasian adults living in Nashville, Tennessee, USA. Blood was obtained by leukapheresis, after which PBMCs were separated by Ficoll-Histopaque density gradient centrifugation and cryopreserved in liquid nitrogen vapor phase. Analytical flow cytometry was used to check the purity and quantity of each magnetically sorted T cell population. Each sorted fraction had its genomic DNA isolated and then quantified by UV absorbance on a Nanodrop 2000c.

General findings and caveats noted by the study authors: When a few donors were compared, the shared fraction of clonotypes was around 5% for naive CD4, less than 4% for naive CD8, roughly 2.5% for memory CD4, and under 0.5% for memory CD8. Only blood was sampled, and tissue TCR repertoires likely differ from those in blood. Estimated clonotype richness was generally larger for naive than for memory subsets. Higher generation probabilities were observed for clonotypes shared by all four sorted-subset donors than for non-shared clonotypes. The genetic and exposure-history diversity represented was limited by the small number of donors. Pairwise subsampling led to the expectation that sequencing depth would affect the degree of clonotype sharing among donors. Rarefaction of sorted-subset datasets indicated incomplete sequencing despite the large sequencing depth.

The chain was built from TRBV7-9 and TRBJ1-1, with no D gene named confidently. Source material: naive CD8+ T cells sorted from blood. The meaning of the sample's cell subset or site label: CD45RA+CCR7+. The TCR originated in a woman aged 25 to 39 in good health. The CDR3: CASSLSENTEAFF. The DNA reads TGTGCCAGCAGCTTATCCGAGAACACTGAAGCTTTCTTT.